This T cell receptor beta chain was found in a study of a mutant IDH1 vaccine in newly diagnosed glioma. About the research overall: Standard pretreatment was either radiotherapy, temozolomide, or, for most, radiochemotherapy with temozolomide. General study findings and limits: Induction of immune responses by the vaccine occurred in 85% to 95% of patients.

Time point in this sample: week 35, safety follow-up. The study gave 300 ug of mutant IDH1 20-mer peptide per vaccine dose, with topical imiquimod. In weeks 1, 3, 5, 7, 11, 15, 19 and 23, patients were vaccinated. TCRdb's table, derived via immunoSEQ multiplex PCR, lists solely in-frame clones and lacks some. This sample has approximately 62,000 clones, with around 84% found just once. Losses at the gene ends were 0 bases for V and 6 bases for J; bases not matched to a gene: 6. Germline-derived CDR1 and CDR2 are SGDLS and YYNGEE. CDR3 size: 14 residues. The table lists this clone with a few counts. Its antigen is not identified.

The sample in question was PBMCs, obtained from a glioma patient whose treatment included an IDH1 peptide vaccine. The V call is TRBV9, the J call TRBJ2-7; 7 nucleotides align to TRBD1. The receptor's source is a man aged 25-45 years with glioma. CDR3 amino acids: CASSVVDRVSEQYF. CDR3 sequence (DNA): TGTGCCAGCAGCGTAGTCGACAGGGTCAGCGAGCAGTACTTC.